A single sample is the source of the 27 T cell receptor beta chains below, sequenced in a study of T-cell memory formation after mild COVID-19. TCRdb called the 5' RACE reads again in MiXCR, with one record for every CDR3 protein. The profile covers some 160,000 distinct CDR3 sequences, with 30% to 35% appearing a single time and approximately 12% taken by the ten largest. The sequenced sample consisted of PBMCs or a T cell subset sorted from them (not recorded which). These receptors originate from an adult woman who had mild COVID-19 (a few samples of this study predate the infection). Cell type and time point are not known.

This clonotype was observed a handful of times. The genes are TRBV2 and TRBJ1-5; the D gene is possibly TRBD1 (6 bases). The V end was cut by 3 bases, the J end by 2 bases, with 17 bases between. The CDR3 loop spans 17 amino acids. The germline V gene has CDR1 SNHLY and CDR2 FYNNEI. The CDR3, as DNA: TGTGCCAGCAGTGATTACCGAGGGGGGGTAGGCAATCAGCCCCAGCATTTT. Protein product: CASSDYRGGVGNQPQHF.

Only a few counts were recorded for this clonotype. The rearrangement uses TRBV9 and TRBJ1-2; 7 bases map to TRBD1. CDR3 length equals 15 residues. V shed 0 bases and J 0 bases; nucleotides not matched to a gene: 2. The V gene's germline CDR1 is SGDLS and CDR2 YYNGEE. The CDR3 loop is CASSVGQGANYGYTF. The CDR3 DNA follows: TGTGCCAGCAGCGTAGGACAGGGAGCTAACTATGGCTACACCTTC. Together with reference TRBV9 and TRBJ1-2, the CDR3 gives the full variable domain: DSGVTQTPKHLITATGQRVTLRCSPRSGDLSVYWYQQSLDQGLQFLIQYYNGEERAKGNILERFSAQQFPDLHSELNLSSLELGDSALYFCASSVGQGANYGYTFGSGTRLTVV.

This clonotype was seen only a few times. This chain joins TRBV15 and TRBJ2-3; D ambiguous. The CDR3 covers 14 residues. Trimming pared 1 base from V and 2 bases from J, leaving 7 bases between. CDR1 and CDR2 (germline): LNHNV, YYDKDF (reference sequence). The CDR3 sequence is CATSRVQYTDTQYF. The DNA for the CDR3 is TGTGCCACCAGCAGAGTCCAGTACACAGATACGCAGTATTTT.

The chain carries TRBV6-2 or TRBV6-3 and TRBJ2-4; possible D gene TRBD2, 6 bases. This CDR3 is built from 13 residues. V was shortened by 5 bases and J by 13 bases, with 18 bases between the two germline ends. The germline V gene has CDR1 MNHEY and CDR2 SVGEGT. The CDR3 sequence: CASSTRLRDSQYF. The DNA for the CDR3 is TGTGCCAGCAGTACCCGACTCCGGGACTCCCAGTACTTC.

At least ten counts were recorded for this clonotype. This rearrangement joins TRBV9 to TRBJ2-1; D is perhaps TRBD1 (6 bases). The length of the CDR3 is 14 residues. Per the germline V gene, CDR1 is SGDLS and CDR2 is YYNGEE. Trimming took 3 bases from V and 7 from J, leaving 14 bases between them. This CDR3 is CASSEEQGTNEQFF. CDR3 coding DNA: TGTGCCAGCAGCGAAGAACAGGGTACTAATGAGCAGTTCTTC.

This sequence joins TRBV6-5 and TRBJ2-2; D is unclear. Germline assignment: CDR1 MNHEY and CDR2 SVGAGI. Between the trimmed V and J ends, which lost 2 bases and 4 bases, there was a span of 8 bases. CDR3 length equals 14 residues. This CDR3 is CASSYGQPTGELFF. CDR3 bases: TGTGCCAGCAGTTACGGCCAACCCACCGGGGAGCTGTTTTTT.

V usage is TRBV7-9 and J usage is TRBJ1-2, with D hard to call. This CDR3 is built from 16 residues. Trimming cost V 7 bases and J 3 bases, with 21 bases left between them. The V gene's germline CDR1 is SEHNR and CDR2 FQNEAQ (reference sequence). CDR3 region: CASTVGVGGPHYGYTF. The CDR3 DNA reads as TGTGCCAGCACCGTTGGGGTAGGTGGGCCCCACTATGGCTACACCTTC.

This sequence joins TRBV6-5 and TRBJ2-1; no definite D call. Germline V gene data show CDR1 as MNHEY and CDR2 as SVGAGI. V dropped 2 bases and J dropped 11 bases, with 10 bases sitting between them. The CDR3 spans 12 residues. This chain's CDR3 is CASSYGGVKQFF. In DNA form, the CDR3 reads TGTGCCAGCAGTTACGGTGGGGTTAAGCAGTTCTTC.

In its sample, this clonotype was seen a few times. The rearrangement joins TRBV9 to TRBJ1-1, with D possibly matching TRBD1 (6 bases). The germline CDR1 and CDR2 sequences are SGDLS and YYNGEE. V lost 0 bases and J lost 0, with 9 bases in between. This CDR3 contains 15 residues. The CDR3 sequence is CASSVGGAVNTEAFF. CDR3 DNA: TGTGCCAGCAGCGTAGGGGGGGCGGTGAACACTGAAGCTTTCTTT.

The J gene is TRBJ2-7, the V gene TRBV29-1; 7 positions agree with TRBD2. CDR1 is SQVTM, CDR2 ANQGSEA, per germline. This CDR3 contains 17 residues. V lost 6 bases to trimming and J lost 2 bases; unmatched junction nucleotides: 19. CDR3 DNA sequence: TGCAGCGTGAGGGGACTACTCTTGAAAACCGAAACCTACGAGCAGTACTTC. It specifies CSVRGLLLKTETYEQYF.

The chain combines TRBV6-6 with TRBJ1-1, with a possible D match to TRBD1 (6 bases). The CDR3 totals 14 residues. Germline-derived CDR1 and CDR2 are MNHNY and SVGAGI (reference sequence). Trimming stripped 6 bases from V and 1 base from J, with 12 bases between. The CDR3 region is CASRPRGRNTEAFF. In DNA, the CDR3 is TGTGCCAGCAGACCCAGGGGAAGGAACACTGAAGCTTTCTTT.

This clonotype occurred a few times. The chain links TRBV27 to TRBJ2-5; unclear D gene. Germline CDR1 MNHEY, CDR2 SMNVEV (reference sequence). Trimming shortened V by 6 bases and J by 7 bases, and 9 bases separated the two germline ends. This CDR3 spans 11 amino acids. CDR3 sequence: CASSQYGTQYF. Written as DNA, the CDR3 is TGTGCCAGCAGCCAGTATGGGACCCAGTACTTC.

This clonotype was seen just once. The chain couples TRBV5-6 to TRBJ1-2; no definite D call. Germline loops: CDR1 SGHDT, CDR2 YYEEEE. There are 15 residues in the CDR3. Trimming shortened V by 0 bases and J by 2 bases, and 11 bases separated the two germline ends. DNA of the CDR3: TGTGCCAGCAGCTTGGGTCCGGTCCTAAACTATGGCTACACCTTC. As protein: CASSLGPVLNYGYTF.

V gene TRBV23-1 combines with J gene TRBJ2-1; D might be TRBD1 (5 bases). TRBV23-1 counts as an open reading frame of uncertain function. V was pared by 4 bases and J by 1 base, with 8 bases between. This CDR3 contains 14 residues. The CDR3 is CASSPHRSYNEQFF. The CDR3 DNA follows: TGCGCCAGCAGTCCGCACAGGTCCTACAATGAGCAGTTCTTC.

This clonotype has a handful of counts. This chain links TRBV27 with TRBJ2-7; D is uncertain. Germline CDR1 reads MNHEY; CDR2 reads SMNVEV (reference sequence). V was shortened by 5 bases and J by 3 bases, with 17 bases between the two germline ends. This CDR3 contains 15 residues. The CDR3 sequence is CASSIEEAGFYEQYF. The CDR3 DNA is TGTGCCAGCAGTATCGAAGAGGCCGGATTCTACGAGCAGTACTTC.

There are a few counts of this clonotype. This rearrangement joins TRBV10-3 to TRBJ2-1; 8 positions agree with TRBD1. The CDR3 spans 16 residues. Germline V gene sequence: CDR1 ENHRY, CDR2 SYGVKD. Trimming removed 0 bases from V and 6 bases from J; junction bases left unmatched: 7. DNA for the CDR3: TGTGCCATCAGTGAGTCTTGGCAGGGGGCGTCCAATGAGCAGTTCTTC. It specifies CAISESWQGASNEQFF.

This clonotype was seen a handful of times. The rearrangement links TRBV6-5 to TRBJ1-2; 7 nucleotides align to TRBD1. V lost 2 bases to trimming and J lost 5 bases; unmatched junction nucleotides: 8. Germline loops: CDR1 MNHEY, CDR2 SVGAGI. CDR3 length: 15 residues. Here the CDR3 reads CASSYTGTDLYGYTF. The CDR3 DNA reads as TGTGCCAGCAGTTACACCGGGACAGATCTGTATGGCTACACCTTC.

This clonotype has only a few counts. The chain combines TRBV9 with TRBJ2-7; 8 positions match TRBD2. Germline CDR1 reads SGDLS; CDR2 reads YYNGEE. The CDR3 is 17 amino acids. V lost 4 bases and J lost 0; bases outside the gene matches: 12. The CDR3 is CASSRTEAGRGSYEQYF. The CDR3 region has the DNA TGTGCCAGCAGCCGAACAGAGGCCGGGAGGGGCTCCTACGAGCAGTACTTC.

This clonotype has a handful of counts. The genes are TRBV20-1 and TRBJ2-6; 10 bases are shared with TRBD1. The V and J ends lost 4 bases and 4 bases, in that order; junction bases with no gene match: 7. The CDR3 sequence is 16 residues long. Looked up from germline, CDR1 is DFQATT and CDR2 is SNEGSKA (reference sequence). CDR3 protein: CSANPGQGSGANVLTF. Written as DNA, the CDR3 is TGCAGTGCTAATCCGGGACAGGGGTCCGGGGCCAACGTCCTGACTTTC.

This clonotype was found a few times. The rearrangement joins TRBV12-3 or TRBV12-4 to TRBJ1-2; 12 nucleotides line up with TRBD1. V dropped 6 bases and J dropped 7; count of bases not matched to a gene: 6. The CDR3 extends over 14 amino acids. CDR3 in amino acids: CASSSGTGGRGYTF. The DNA for the CDR3 is TGTGCCAGCAGCTCCGGGACAGGGGGCCGTGGCTACACCTTC.

V is TRBV24-1 and J is TRBJ2-3, with 8 positions matching TRBD2. The germline V gene has CDR1 KGHDR and CDR2 SFDVKD. The CDR3 has 14 residues. J lost 8 bases, V lost 4 bases, and 7 bases had no gene match. The CDR3 protein is CATSEAAGVATQYF. CDR3 sequence (DNA): TGTGCCACCAGTGAGGCAGCGGGAGTAGCTACGCAGTATTTT.

The chain employs TRBV6-1 and TRBJ1-1, with a weak D call TRBD1 (5 bases). Between the trimmed V and J ends, which lost 8 bases and 1 base, there was a span of 8 bases. The CDR3 is made up of 12 amino acids. In germline, CDR1 is MNHNS, CDR2 SASEGT. In DNA, the CDR3 is TGTGCCAGCCGGGACGGGAACACTGAAGCTTTCTTT. Translated: CASRDGNTEAFF.

This clonotype occurred a few times. The chain joins TRBV7-8 to TRBJ2-3, with 7 nucleotides matching TRBD1. The V gene's germline CDR1 is SGHVS and CDR2 FQNEAQ. V was clipped by 5 bases and J by 2 bases; unmatched bases: 7. This CDR3 has 15 residues. The CDR3 DNA reads TGTGCCAGCAGCCGGGTCGGACAGGTCACAGATACGCAGTATTTT. It codes for CASSRVGQVTDTQYF.

This clonotype was detected a few times. V and J are TRBV6-4 and TRBJ2-3, with D tentatively TRBD1 or TRBD2 (5 bases each). Germline CDR1 is MRHNA and CDR2 is SNTAGT. CDR3 length equals 14 residues. V gave up 0 bases and J gave up 7 bases, with 11 bases separating them. CDR3 residues: CASSDSRDLNTQYF. The CDR3, as DNA: TGTGCCAGCAGTGACTCCCGGGACCTTAATACGCAGTATTTT.

This chain joins TRBV29-1 and TRBJ1-1; 7 bases match TRBD1. Germline trimming cut 2 bases from V and 4 bases from J; bases unmatched to any gene: 10. The CDR3 covers 15 residues. Germline lookup yields CDR1 SQVTM and CDR2 ANQGSEA. The CDR3 region has the DNA TGCAGCGTTGAACCATACCAACAGGGGATCACTGAAGCTTTCTTT. Translation gives CSVEPYQQGITEAFF.

The chain is built from TRBV18 and TRBJ2-1, with D perhaps given as TRBD1 or TRBD2 (5 bases each). The CDR3 runs 13 residues. Trimming cost V 4 bases and J 5 bases, with 9 bases left between them. Germline CDR1 KGHSH, CDR2 LQKENI. CDR3 bases: TGTGCCAGCTCACGAGGGGTGGACAATGAGCAGTTCTTC. It specifies CASSRGVDNEQFF. Based on the CDR3 plus reference TRBV18 and TRBJ2-1, the full variable domain is NAGVMQNPRHLVRRRGQEARLRCSPMKGHSHVYWYRQLPEEGLKFMVYLQKENIIDESGMPKERFSAEFPKEGPSILRIQQVVRGDSAAYFCASSRGVDNEQFFGPGTRLTVL.

This clonotype was detected a few times. This sequence joins TRBV4-1 and TRBJ1-5; tentatively, D is TRBD1 (6 bases). Germline V gene sequence: CDR1 MGHRA, CDR2 YSYEKL. Trimming cost V 0 bases and J 7 bases, with 22 bases left between them. This CDR3 is 18 amino acids long. Here the CDR3 DNA reads TGCGCCAGCAGCCAAGAGAGAGGGGCGCGGGCTCAGGGGCAGCCCCAGCATTTT. This sequence encodes CASSQERGARAQGQPQHF.